This TCR beta chain was identified during a study of cytomegalovirus exposure and HLA in healthy donors. Comment on this clone: Its matching antigen is unknown.

In the PCR, 60 Vbeta and 13 Jbeta primers were used. Only in-frame clones appear in the TCRdb table, and some are missing; sequencing was by immunoSEQ multiplex PCR. Here the sample spans under 150,000 clones, under 90% being singletons. General study points: Most subjects' HLA-A and HLA-B alleles were reportedly predicted from TCR beta sequences. Likely technical artifact: a cluster of highly shared sequence variants. Analysis was carried out at a later point, and it linked a missense DCLRE1C variant to TCR beta V- and J-gene trimming.

Trimming removed 7 bases from V and 5 bases from J, with 26 bases in between. In germline, CDR1 is MDHEN, CDR2 SYDVKM. The CDR3 has 17 amino acids. Sequenced sample: PBMCs. This receptor was taken from a male donor in good health and CMV-seronegative. The rearrangement joins TRBV28 to TRBJ1-2; D is possibly TRBD1 (5 bases). CDR3 loop: CASTGPEDISYHYGYTF. The DNA for the CDR3 is TGTGCCAGCACCGGGCCCGAGGACATTTCGTACCATTATGGCTACACCTTC.